Listed below are T cell receptor beta chains from one sample, sequenced in a study of patients and donors after allogeneic stem cell transplantation. TCRdb fed the RT-PCR reads into MiXCR, producing one record per CDR3 protein. The table has hundreds of thousands of distinct CDR3 sequences, 16% seen once. The sample taken for sequencing was blood, either unsorted or a sorted T cell fraction (not recorded which). Receptors were obtained from a human donor who was either an allogeneic HSCT recipient or a stem cell or donor lymphocyte infusion donor (not recorded which). It is not recorded whose cells these are; they may come from a transplant donor. CDR3s include the opening cysteine and the closing phenylalanine or tryptophan. A D gene is named only where the DNA matches it firmly. Size tells how often a clone was seen (once, few, many) or the class of an expanded clone, and some rows leave it out.

clone size	J gene	D gene	V gene	CDR3 protein	CDR3 DNA
few	TRBJ2-3	TRBD2	TRBV13	CASSLSGFAGGRTDTQYF	TGTGCCAGCAGCTTATCTGGTTTTGCGGGAGGCCGCACAGATACGCAGTATTTT
many	TRBJ1-6	-	TRBV10-3	CAISEVTDPDSPLHF	TGTGCCATCAGTGAGGTTACAGATCCGGATTCACCCCTCCACTTT
-	TRBJ2-1	TRBD1	TRBV6-1	CASSLPTGDRIYNEQFF	TGTGCCAGCAGCCTTCCCACAGGGGATAGGATCTACAATGAGCAGTTCTTC
many	TRBJ1-4	-	TRBV7-2	CASSFGATNEKLFF	TGTGCCAGCAGCTTTGGGGCCACTAATGAAAAACTGTTTTTT
few	TRBJ1-2	-	TRBV20-1	CSAPLGLYNYGYTF	TGCAGTGCTCCCTTGGGTCTTTATAACTATGGCTACACCTTC
few	TRBJ2-3	-	TRBV4-2	CASSQVGRRDTQYF	TGTGCCAGCAGCCAAGTCGGCCGCCGGGATACGCAGTATTTT
few	TRBJ1-1	TRBD1	TRBV6-2/TRBV6-3	CASSPDRGDPKAFF	TGTGCCAGCAGCCCGGACAGGGGAGATCCGAAAGCTTTCTTT
-	TRBJ2-7	-	TRBV20-1	CSAAPGGSFEQYF	TGCAGTGCTGCCCCTGGGGGTTCTTTCGAGCAGTACTTC
few	TRBJ2-3	-	TRBV9	CASKNEASTDTQYF	TGTGCCAGCAAAAACGAAGCCTCCACAGATACGCAGTATTTT
few	TRBJ1-5	-	TRBV12-3/TRBV12-4	CASTQRGGSNQPQHF	TGTGCCAGCACTCAACGGGGCGGTAGCAATCAGCCCCAGCATTTT
few	TRBJ2-1	-	TRBV4-3	CASSPRWGSYNEQFF	TGCGCCAGCAGCCCCCGATGGGGCTCCTACAATGAGCAGTTCTTC
-	TRBJ1-5	-	TRBV5-6	CASSLGSMGQPQHF	TGTGCCAGCAGCTTGGGAAGCATGGGGCAGCCCCAGCATTTT
-	TRBJ2-3	TRBD1	TRBV7-8	CATTGGQADTQYF	TGTGCCACCACAGGGGGACAGGCAGATACGCAGTATTTT
few	TRBJ1-5	-	TRBV12-5	CASGLVQVSGLHF	TGTGCTAGTGGTTTGGTACAGGTCTCGGGTTTGCATTTT
many	TRBJ2-7	-	TRBV5-1	CASSLGVKGDKIRAYEQYF	TGCGCCAGCAGCTTGGGGGTTAAAGGCGACAAGATACGAGCCTACGAGCAGTACTTC
once	TRBJ2-2	TRBD1	TRBV19	CASSRQGVGAGELFF	TGTGCCAGTAGCCGACAGGGCGTAGGCGCCGGGGAGCTGTTTTTT
-	TRBJ2-2	-	TRBV6-1	CASSEPRWQTNTGELFF	TGTGCCAGCAGTGAGCCCCGATGGCAAACGAACACCGGGGAGCTGTTTTTT
few	TRBJ1-5	-	TRBV24-1	CATSDRGSQPQHF	TGTGCCACCAGTGATCGGGGATCTCAGCCCCAGCATTTT
-	TRBJ1-1	TRBD1	TRBV15	CATSRPNPGQRNTEAFF	TGTGCCACCAGCAGACCTAATCCGGGACAGAGAAACACTGAAGCTTTCTTT
-	TRBJ1-2	-	TRBV20-1	CSATYGYTF	TGCAGTGCTACATATGGCTACACCTTC
few	TRBJ1-5	TRBD1	TRBV20-1	CSAREGQGNQPQHF	TGCAGTGCTAGAGAAGGACAGGGGAATCAGCCCCAGCATTTT
many	TRBJ1-1	TRBD1	TRBV5-1	CASTLGQGFTEAFF	TGCGCCAGCACCCTAGGACAGGGGTTCACTGAAGCTTTCTTT
many	TRBJ2-3	TRBD1	TRBV24-1	CATSDPGWTGPTDTQYF	TGTGCCACCAGTGACCCTGGATGGACAGGGCCCACAGATACGCAGTATTTT
few	TRBJ2-7	TRBD2	TRBV20-1	CSARGSGRHSYEQYF	TGCAGTGCTAGGGGTAGCGGGAGGCACTCCTACGAGCAGTACTTC
-	TRBJ1-5	-	TRBV5-5	CASSWGPSNQPQHF	TGTGCCAGCAGCTGGGGACCGAGCAATCAGCCCCAGCATTTT
-	TRBJ2-5	-	TRBV29-1	CSVDWQQETQYF	TGCAGCGTTGATTGGCAACAAGAGACCCAGTACTTC
-	TRBJ2-5	TRBD2	TRBV6-1	CASSLVSGAPTQYF	TGTGCCAGCAGCCTAGTTAGCGGGGCTCCGACCCAGTACTTC
few	TRBJ2-3	TRBD2	TRBV10-3	CAISVAGFLTDTQYF	TGTGCCATCAGCGTAGCGGGATTCCTCACAGATACGCAGTATTTT
many	TRBJ1-2	-	TRBV12-3/TRBV12-4	CASSFDSPRYGYTF	TGTGCCAGCAGTTTTGACTCCCCCCGGTATGGCTACACCTTC
few	TRBJ2-2	-	TRBV5-1	CASSLGTATGELFF	TGCGCCAGCAGCTTGGGGACAGCTACCGGGGAGCTGTTTTTT
few	TRBJ1-1	TRBD1	TRBV5-1	CASSVTGTGREAFF	TGCGCCAGCAGCGTAACCGGGACAGGGCGCGAAGCTTTCTTT
few	TRBJ2-1	TRBD2	TRBV7-9	CASIGPGLVYNEQFF	TGTGCCAGCATCGGGCCGGGACTAGTCTACAATGAGCAGTTCTTC
few	TRBJ2-5	-	TRBV6-1	CASSEKDRRETQYF	TGTGCCAGCAGTGAAAAGGACCGCCGTGAGACCCAGTACTTC
-	TRBJ2-3	-	TRBV12-3/TRBV12-4	CASRPEGRNTDTQYF	TGTGCCAGCAGACCGGAGGGACGGAACACAGATACGCAGTATTTT
many	TRBJ1-2	TRBD1	TRBV18	CASSRDSPNYGYTF	TGTGCCAGCTCAAGGGACAGCCCTAACTATGGCTACACCTTC
-	TRBJ2-7	-	TRBV5-1	CASSLDGAGAYEQYF	TGCGCCAGCAGCTTGGATGGGGCAGGAGCCTACGAGCAGTACTTC